Listed below are T cell receptor beta chains from one sample, sequenced in a study of blood T cell repertoires in COVID-19. Libraries were prepared by immunoSEQ multiplex PCR; TCRdb keeps only in-frame clonotypes and omits some of them. The profile shows 300,000 to 400,000 clones, over 90% of them singletons. Source material: PBMCs or T cells enriched from blood (not recorded which). These receptor sequences come from a woman between 25 and 40 years old who had been exposed to COVID-19. Each CDR3 is given with its conserved first and last residue. A D gene is named only where the DNA matches it firmly. Clone size is shown for a subset of rows, as once, few, many or a class of expanded clone.

V gene	clone size	J gene	D gene	CDR3 protein	CDR3 DNA
TRBV4-1	once	TRBJ2-1	.	CASSQDPPGNEQFF	TGCGCCAGCAGCCAAGATCCGCCGGGGAATGAGCAGTTCTTC
TRBV27	once	TRBJ2-1	TRBD2	CASSLTSGVSYNEQFF	TGTGCCAGCTCCCTGACTAGCGGGGTTTCATACAATGAGCAGTTCTTC
TRBV18	.	TRBJ1-1	TRBD1	CASSSDRGPEAFF	TGTGCCAGCTCATCAGACAGGGGGCCTGAAGCTTTCTTT
TRBV11-3	.	TRBJ2-2	.	CASSLDRGGELFF	TGTGCCAGCAGCTTAGATCGGGGCGGGGAGCTGTTTTTT
TRBV7-6	.	TRBJ2-1	TRBD2	CASSLGLAGSEQFF	TGTGCCAGCAGCTTGGGACTAGCGGGGAGTGAGCAGTTCTTC
TRBV6-5	.	TRBJ1-5	TRBD1	CASSTGGRLNQPQHF	TGTGCCAGCAGCACAGGGGGACGGCTTAATCAGCCCCAGCATTTT
TRBV9	.	TRBJ2-3	TRBD2	CASSAIPSGVPDTQYF	TGTGCCAGCAGCGCCATCCCCAGCGGGGTGCCAGATACGCAGTATTTT
TRBV5-1	.	TRBJ2-3	TRBD2	CASSLASSGGTDTQYF	TGCGCCAGCAGCTTGGCCTCTAGCGGGGGGACAGATACGCAGTATTTT
TRBV11-2	.	TRBJ2-7	TRBD1	CASSLGTGQGYEQYF	TGTGCCAGCAGCTTGGGGACAGGGCAGGGCTACGAGCAGTACTTC
TRBV7-6	.	TRBJ2-4	.	CASSLAGAGNIQYF	TGTGCCAGCAGCTTAGCGGGGGCCGGCAACATTCAGTACTTC
TRBV12-3/TRBV12-4	.	TRBJ1-2	TRBD1	CASSLTGGMGYTF	TGTGCCAGCAGTTTGACAGGGGGAATGGGCTACACCTTC
TRBV5-1	.	TRBJ1-6	TRBD1	CASSPRGPLGNSPLHF	TGCGCCAGCAGCCCGAGGGGGCCTCTGGGGAATTCACCCCTCCACTTT
TRBV20-1	.	TRBJ1-2	TRBD1	CSSLRGNGYTF	TGCAGTTCTCTCAGGGGGAATGGCTACACCTTC
TRBV6-2/TRBV6-3	.	TRBJ2-3	TRBD1	CASSYTDRVPTDTQYF	TGTGCCAGCAGTTACACCGACAGGGTCCCAACAGATACGCAGTATTTT
TRBV2	.	TRBJ1-6	.	CASSGRVGPGDSPLHF	TGTGCCAGCAGTGGCCGGGTTGGGCCGGGGGATTCACCCCTCCACTTT
TRBV13	few	TRBJ2-3	.	CASSFTPGTSTDTQYF	TGTGCCAGCAGCTTCACGCCAGGAACTAGCACAGATACGCAGTATTTT
TRBV9	.	TRBJ2-3	.	CASSVRSGTSTDTQYF	TGTGCCAGCAGCGTACGGTCGGGGACTAGCACAGATACGCAGTATTTT
TRBV4-2	.	TRBJ1-3	.	CASSQRVGRGGNTIYF	TGTGCCAGCAGCCAAAGGGTGGGTCGGGGAGGAAACACCATATATTTT
TRBV19	once	TRBJ1-5	TRBD1	CASSPGDRGNNQPQHF	TGTGCCAGTAGCCCCGGGGACAGGGGGAACAATCAGCCCCAGCATTTT
TRBV7-9	.	TRBJ1-1	.	CASSRLETEAFF	TGTGCCAGCAGCCGACTTGAAACTGAAGCTTTCTTT
TRBV11-2	.	TRBJ1-2	.	CASSLQSRPPYGYTF	TGTGCCAGCAGCCTACAGTCACGGCCACCCTATGGCTACACCTTC
TRBV24-1	.	TRBJ1-2	.	CATSIDGLYGYTF	TGTGCCACCAGTATCGACGGACTTTATGGCTACACCTTC
TRBV5-4	.	TRBJ1-6	TRBD1	CASSLTGGNSPLHF	TGTGCCAGCAGCTTAACAGGGGGTAATTCACCCCTCCACTTT
TRBV7-9	.	TRBJ1-1	TRBD1	CASRRRQGAPIEAFF	TGTGCCAGCAGACGTCGACAGGGGGCGCCTATTGAAGCTTTCTTT
TRBV5-1	.	TRBJ2-1	TRBD2	CASSLVLAGGKEQFF	TGCGCCAGCAGCTTGGTACTAGCGGGGGGCAAGGAGCAGTTCTTC
TRBV5-1	.	TRBJ2-2	TRBD1	CASSRGQGADGGELFF	TGCGCCAGCAGCCGTGGCCAGGGGGCGGATGGCGGGGAGCTGTTTTTT
TRBV19	.	TRBJ1-6	TRBD1	CASSIRDSNSPLHF	TGTGCCAGTAGTATCCGGGACAGTAATTCACCCCTCCACTTT
TRBV5-1	.	TRBJ1-1	TRBD1	CASMISGGWDTEAFF	TGCGCCAGCATGATCTCAGGGGGCTGGGACACTGAAGCTTTCTTT
TRBV11-2	.	TRBJ1-2	TRBD1	CASSFGDSPEDGYTF	TGTGCCAGCAGCTTTGGGGACAGCCCCGAGGATGGCTACACCTTC
TRBV27	.	TRBJ1-2	TRBD1	CASSSRDRGRGWGGYTF	TGTGCCAGCAGTAGCAGGGACAGGGGGCGCGGTTGGGGTGGCTACACCTTC
TRBV2	.	TRBJ2-3	.	CASRVRMGPTDTQYF	TGTGCCAGCAGAGTCCGGATGGGGCCCACAGATACGCAGTATTTT
TRBV5-6	.	TRBJ1-2	.	CASSGQGSYGYTF	TGTGCCAGCAGCGGGCAGGGGTCCTATGGCTACACCTTC
TRBV12-5	.	TRBJ1-3	TRBD1	CASGLVQPGQELNGNTIYF	TGTGCTAGTGGTTTGGTTCAACCGGGACAGGAACTTAATGGAAACACCATATATTTT
TRBV5-6	.	TRBJ1-1	.	CASSSVRNLGTEAFF	TGTGCCAGCAGTTCCGTCAGGAATCTGGGCACTGAAGCTTTCTTT
TRBV4-3	.	TRBJ2-7	TRBD2	CASSQEAAGGPGNEQYF	TGCGCCAGCAGCCAAGAAGCAGCGGGGGGGCCGGGGAACGAGCAGTACTTC
TRBV5-5	.	TRBJ2-1	.	CASSLAWIGGDPNEQFF	TGTGCCAGCAGCTTGGCGTGGATTGGAGGGGATCCCAATGAGCAGTTCTTC